This TCR beta chain was identified during a study of cytomegalovirus exposure and HLA in healthy donors. Study observations and caveats: It was reported in a later analysis that an Asian-associated ancestry cluster showed fewer N-insertions than the 666-donor mean. Many donors shared some public TCRs, even though most TCR sequences were rare. Later analysis suggested links between common viral pathogens and several top significant clusters.

CDR1 is SGHAT, CDR2 FQNNGV, per germline. The CDR3 loop spans 17 amino acids. Trimming removed 0 bases from V and 4 bases from J; junction bases left unmatched: 10. Vbeta (60) and Jbeta (13) primers were used in the PCR. Produced via immunoSEQ multiplex PCR; TCRdb's table is partial and in-frame only. The data contain some 100,000 clones, approximately 72% of them singletons. The count of this clone is one. Its antigen is undetermined. This chain joins TRBV11-2 and TRBJ1-2, with TRBD1 matching over 8 bases. The sequence derives from a woman in her thirties or forties in good health and CMV-seronegative. What was sequenced was PBMCs. This CDR3 reads CASSLEEGQGYGYGYTF. CDR3 sequence (DNA): TGTGCCAGCAGCTTAGAAGAAGGACAGGGCTATGGCTATGGCTACACCTTC.